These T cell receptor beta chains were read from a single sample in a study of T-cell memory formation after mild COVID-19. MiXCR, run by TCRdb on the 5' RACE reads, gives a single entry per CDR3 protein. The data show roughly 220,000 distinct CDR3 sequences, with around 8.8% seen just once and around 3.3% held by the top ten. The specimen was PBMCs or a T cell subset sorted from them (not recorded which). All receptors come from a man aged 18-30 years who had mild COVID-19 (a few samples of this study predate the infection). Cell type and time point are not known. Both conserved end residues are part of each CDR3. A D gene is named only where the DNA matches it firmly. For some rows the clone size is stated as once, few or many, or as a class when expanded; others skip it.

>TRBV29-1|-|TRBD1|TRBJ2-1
TGCAGCGCTGGGGACAGCCACAATGAGCAGTTCTTC
CSAGDSHNEQFF
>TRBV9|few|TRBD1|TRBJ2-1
TGTGCCAGCAGCCTCAGACAGGGGGCCGCGCCTCTTTACAATGAGCAGTTCTTC
CASSLRQGAAPLYNEQFF
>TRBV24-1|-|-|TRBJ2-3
TGTGCCACCAGTGATCCTGGGACTGTCACAGATACGCAGTATTTT
CATSDPGTVTDTQYF
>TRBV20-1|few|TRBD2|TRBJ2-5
TGCAGTGCTTTAGCGGGGGGGTTACAAGAGACCCAGTACTTC
CSALAGGLQETQYF
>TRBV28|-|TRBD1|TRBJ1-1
TGTGCCAGCAGTCTTAGGACAGGGGGGACTGAAGCTTTCTTT
CASSLRTGGTEAFF
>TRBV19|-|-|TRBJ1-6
TGTGCCAGTTGGGGACGGGGAGATAATTCACCCCTCCACTTT
CASWGRGDNSPLHF
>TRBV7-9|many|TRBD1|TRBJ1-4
TGTGCCAGCAGCTTCGGACAGGGGCGAGGGTCTAATGAAAAACTGTTTTTT
CASSFGQGRGSNEKLFF
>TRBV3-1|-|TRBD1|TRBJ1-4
TGTGCCAGCAGCAAGACAGGGATTGAAAAACTGTTTTTT
CASSKTGIEKLFF
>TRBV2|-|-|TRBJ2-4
TGTGCCAGCAGTGAACGGGTCACCAAAAACATTCAGTACTTC
CASSERVTKNIQYF
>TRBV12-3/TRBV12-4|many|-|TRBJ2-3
TGTGCCAGCGGGAGACCAGGCGGGGGCACAGATACGCAGTATTTT
CASGRPGGGTDTQYF
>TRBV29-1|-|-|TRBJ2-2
TGCAGCGTTGGAACGTTTGGGACCGGGGAGCTGTTTTTT
CSVGTFGTGELFF
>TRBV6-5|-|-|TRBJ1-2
TGTGCCAGCAGCCCGGACAGTACAGTGCCCTATGGCTACACCTTC
CASSPDSTVPYGYTF
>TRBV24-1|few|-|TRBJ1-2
TGTGCCACCAGTGACCCGCAGGGAAATGGCTACACCTTC
CATSDPQGNGYTF
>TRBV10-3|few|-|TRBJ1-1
TGTGCCATCCGGGGTCACCGGGACGTCGAGGGCACTGAAGCTTTCTTT
CAIRGHRDVEGTEAFF
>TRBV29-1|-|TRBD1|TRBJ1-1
TGCAGCGCCTGGACAGGCGGGACTGAAGCTTTCTTT
CSAWTGGTEAFF
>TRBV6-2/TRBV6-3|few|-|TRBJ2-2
TGTGCCAGCAAGGGGACGGGATGGGCGCGGACCGGGGAGCTGTTTTTT
CASKGTGWARTGELFF
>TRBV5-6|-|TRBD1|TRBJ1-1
TGTGCCAGCAGCTTCTTCGACAGGGAAACGAACACTGAAGCTTTCTTT
CASSFFDRETNTEAFF
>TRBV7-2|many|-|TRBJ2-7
TGTGCCAGCAGCACTCCGGGGAAAAGCTACGAGCAGTACTTC
CASSTPGKSYEQYF
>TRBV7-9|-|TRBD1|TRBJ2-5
TGTGCCAGCAGCCGCCGACAGGGGGAAGAGACCCAGTACTTC
CASSRRQGEETQYF
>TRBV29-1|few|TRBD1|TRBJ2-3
TGCAGTGCGGACAGGGCAGATACGCAGTATTTT
CSADRADTQYF
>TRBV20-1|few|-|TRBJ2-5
TGCAGTGCTAGAGATCGGAGGGGGGACCTGGAGACCCAGTACTTC
CSARDRRGDLETQYF
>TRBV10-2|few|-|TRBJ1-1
TGCGCCAGCAGTTCCACGACCCAGAACACTGAAGCTTTCTTT
CASSSTTQNTEAFF
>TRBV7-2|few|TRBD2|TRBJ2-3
TGTGCCAGCAGCTTAGATTTCGCGGGGGGGCAAGTTAGGGCAGATACGCAGTATTTT
CASSLDFAGGQVRADTQYF
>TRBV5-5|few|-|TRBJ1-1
TGTGCCAGCAGCTCACCGGGGACGGAAGCTTTCTTT
CASSSPGTEAFF
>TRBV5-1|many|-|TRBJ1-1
TGCGCCAGCAGCTTGGAGGAGCCGACTCGCACTGAAGCTTTCTTT
CASSLEEPTRTEAFF
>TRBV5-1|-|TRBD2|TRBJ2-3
TGCGCCAGCAGCTCCGGGACTAGCGGGGGCGGTGATACGCAGTATTTT
CASSSGTSGGGDTQYF
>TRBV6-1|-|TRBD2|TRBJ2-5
TGTGCCAGCAGTGAAGTTGGGACTAGCGTTGAGACCCAGTACTTC
CASSEVGTSVETQYF
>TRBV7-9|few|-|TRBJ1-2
TGTGCCAGCAGCTTAGAAGGTTGGGGCTACACCTTC
CASSLEGWGYTF
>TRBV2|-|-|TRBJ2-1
TGTGCCAGCAGTACCGACAGAGGGACTCCCCAGTTCTTC
CASSTDRGTPQFF
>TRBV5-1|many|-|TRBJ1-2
TGCGCCAGCAGCTTGGGTTATAACTATGGCTACACCTTC
CASSLGYNYGYTF
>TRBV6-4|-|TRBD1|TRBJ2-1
TGTGCCACCTCGACAGGGGTTAGACAGTTCTTC
CATSTGVRQFF
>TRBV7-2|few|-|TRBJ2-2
TGTGCCAGCAGCTTAGACAGCGGCGGCGGGGAGCTGTTTTTT
CASSLDSGGGELFF
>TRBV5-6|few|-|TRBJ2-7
TGTGCCAGCAGCTTGGTACGTTCCTACGAGCAGTACTTC
CASSLVRSYEQYF
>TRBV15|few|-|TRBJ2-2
TGTGCCACCAGCTGGAGTATCGGGGAGCTGTTTTTT
CATSWSIGELFF
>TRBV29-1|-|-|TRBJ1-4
TGCAGCGTTGGGGGGTCTTCGGAGGAAAAACTGTTTTTT
CSVGGSSEEKLFF
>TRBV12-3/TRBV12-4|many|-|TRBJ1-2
TGTGCCAGCAGTTTGAAAGGGGGCTATGGCTACACCTTC
CASSLKGGYGYTF
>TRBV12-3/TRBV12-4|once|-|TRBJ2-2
TGTGCCACCCTACTCTGGGGTACCCCCTGGGAGCTGTTTTTT
CATLLWGTPWELFF
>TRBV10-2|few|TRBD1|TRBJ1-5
TGCGCCAGCAGTGGTGACAGGGACAATCAGCCCCAGCATTTT
CASSGDRDNQPQHF
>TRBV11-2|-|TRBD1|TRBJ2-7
TGTGCCAGCAGCCGAATATACAGGGGTCAGGAGTACTTC
CASSRIYRGQEYF
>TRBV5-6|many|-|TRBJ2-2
TGTGCCAGCAGCTTGGGGGGTATCCCCGGGGAGCTGTTTTTT
CASSLGGIPGELFF
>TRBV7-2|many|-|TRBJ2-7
TGTGCCAGCAGTCGTCGGGTAGCTGGGGAGAACGAGCAGTACTTC
CASSRRVAGENEQYF
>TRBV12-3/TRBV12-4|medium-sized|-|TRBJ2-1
TGTGCCAGCAGTCCCCCCAGGGCTAGCCCTAACAATGAGCAGTTCTTC
CASSPPRASPNNEQFF
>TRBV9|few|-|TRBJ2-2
TGTGCCAGCAGCATGTACGGGGAGCTGTTTTTT
CASSMYGELFF
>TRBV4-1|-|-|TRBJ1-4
TGCGCCAGCAGCCAAGACAACCGGGGTAATGAAAAACTGTTTTTT
CASSQDNRGNEKLFF
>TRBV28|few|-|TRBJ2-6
TGTGCCAGCACCTCGTGGGGGGCCAACGTCCTGACTTTC
CASTSWGANVLTF
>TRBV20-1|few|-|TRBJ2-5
TGCAGTGCTAGTCTGCTCCGGGGACAAGAGACCCAGTACTTC
CSASLLRGQETQYF
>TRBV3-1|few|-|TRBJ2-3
TGTGCCAGCAGCCAAGGCGGGGGCACAGATACGCAGTATTTT
CASSQGGGTDTQYF
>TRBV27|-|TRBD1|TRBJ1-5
TGTGCCAGCAGTTTATACGTGCAGGGGGAGCCCCAGCATTTT
CASSLYVQGEPQHF
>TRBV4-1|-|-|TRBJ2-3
TGCGCCAGCAGCCAAGCGGGGCGGGGCCCCGGCACAGATACGCAGTATTTT
CASSQAGRGPGTDTQYF
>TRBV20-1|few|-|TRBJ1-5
TGCAGTGCCCTCGGAAGCAATCAGCCCCAGCATTTT
CSALGSNQPQHF
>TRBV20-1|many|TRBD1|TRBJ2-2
TGCAGTGCTCCCTCTGGACAGGGCGGCACCGGGGAGCTGTTTTTT
CSAPSGQGGTGELFF
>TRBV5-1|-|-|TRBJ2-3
TGCGCCAGCAGCTTGGCCAAGGTAGCCAGCACAGATACGCAGTATTTT
CASSLAKVASTDTQYF
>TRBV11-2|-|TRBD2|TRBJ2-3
TGTGCCAGCAGCTTAAACGGGGGGGCCCCGGATACGCAGTATTTT
CASSLNGGAPDTQYF
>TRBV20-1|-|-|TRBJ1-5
TGCAGTTTGCACCAGGCACAATATAGCAATCAGCCCCAGCATTTT
CSLHQAQYSNQPQHF